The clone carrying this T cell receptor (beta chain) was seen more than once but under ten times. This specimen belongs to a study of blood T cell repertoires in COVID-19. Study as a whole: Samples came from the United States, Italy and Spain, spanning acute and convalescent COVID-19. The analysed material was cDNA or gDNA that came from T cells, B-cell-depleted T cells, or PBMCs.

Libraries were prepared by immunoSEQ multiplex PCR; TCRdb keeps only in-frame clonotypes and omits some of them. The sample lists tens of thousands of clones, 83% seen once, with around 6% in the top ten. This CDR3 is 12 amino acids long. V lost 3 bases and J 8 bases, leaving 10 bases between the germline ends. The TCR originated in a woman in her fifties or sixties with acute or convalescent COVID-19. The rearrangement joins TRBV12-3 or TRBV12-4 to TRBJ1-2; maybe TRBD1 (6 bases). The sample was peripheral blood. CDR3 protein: CASSLGQGGYTF. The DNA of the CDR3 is TGTGCCAGCAGTTTGGGTCAGGGGGGCTACACCTTC.